The 8 T cell receptor beta chains below were found in one sample sequenced in a study of blood T cells in healthy people across ages. For the second PCR, which ran for 7 to 11 cycles, a sample-barcoded 5' primer and a J-beta primer mix were used. TCRdb passed the 5' RACE reads through MiXCR, listing each CDR3 protein once. The profile shows more than 1,400,000 distinct CDR3 sequences, 42% of them singletons. The sequenced sample was blood. The receptors here all came from a woman in her late teens or twenties in good health.

Concerning this clonotype itself: At one end, the junction sequence differs from germline, possibly due to a read error. V and J are TRBV7-7 and TRBJ1-4; 12 nucleotides agree with TRBD1. This CDR3 is 15 amino acids long. The germline V gene encodes CDR1 SSHAT and CDR2 FNYEAQ (reference sequence). CDR3 nucleotides: TGTGCTAGCAGCCCGGGACAGGGGGCGAATGGAAAACTGTTTTTT. It is translated as CASSPGQGANGKLFF.

J is TRBJ2-2 and V is TRBV7-3; D perhaps matches TRBD1 (5 bases). There are 13 residues in the CDR3. Trimming shortened V by 5 bases and J by 4 bases, and 8 bases separated the two germline ends. Germline V gives CDR1 SGHTA, CDR2 FQGTGA. The CDR3 nucleotides are TGTGCCAGCAGCATCCAGGGCACCGGGGAGCTGTTTTTT. Translating gives CASSIQGTGELFF. Full variable domain (missing parts from reference TRBV7-3 and TRBJ2-2): GAGVSQTPSNKVTEKGKYVELRCDPISGHTALYWYRQSLGQGPEFLIYFQGTGAADDSGLPNDRFFAVRPEGSVSTLKIQRTERGDSAVYLCASSIQGTGELFFGEGSRLTVL.

This clonotype was detected only a few times. The chain recombines TRBV9 with TRBJ2-3; no clear D gene. The V gene's germline CDR1 is SGDLS and CDR2 YYNGEE. Deletions cut 0 bases from V and 0 bases from J, with 5 bases between. There are 14 residues in the CDR3. The CDR3 DNA reads as TGTGCCAGCAGCGTAGAAACCAGCACAGATACGCAGTATTTT. The encoded protein is CASSVETSTDTQYF.

This clonotype has only a few counts. The gene calls are TRBV29-1 and TRBJ2-1, with D possibly matching TRBD1 (6 bases). The CDR3 contains 11 residues. With 6 bases removed from V and 7 bases from J, the gap between germline ends came to 10 bases. The germline gives CDR1 SQVTM, CDR2 ANQGSEA. The CDR3 bases are TGCAGCGTGGCCCAGGGGAATGAGCAGTTCTTC. It codes for CSVAQGNEQFF.

In regard to this clonotype: Sequence at one end of the junction differs from germline and may be a read error. The chain is built from TRBV12-3 or TRBV12-4 and TRBJ1-1, with D possibly matching TRBD1 (5 bases). CDR3 length: 11 amino acids. CDR3 region: CASSIVTGALF. In DNA form, the CDR3 reads TGTGCCAGCAGCATCGTCACAGGAGCTCTCTTT.

This clonotype has at least ten counts. The chain has TRBV20-1 and TRBJ2-7; TRBD1 aligns across 7 bases. This CDR3 region has 14 residues. Germline V CDR1 and CDR2: DFQATT, SNEGSKA (reference sequence). Trimming at V came to 6 bases and at J to 7 bases, leaving 15 bases not matched to a gene. In nucleotides, the CDR3 is TGCAGTGCAAAAGGGACAGTCGGACTCCAGGAGCAGTACTTC. It encodes CSAKGTVGLQEQYF.

This clonotype was detected a few times. This chain joins TRBV29-1 and TRBJ1-2, with 9 nucleotides matching TRBD1. Germline assignment: CDR1 SQVTM and CDR2 ANQGSEA. V was pared by 6 bases and J by 5 bases, with 10 bases of the junction left unmatched. The CDR3 contains 14 residues. The CDR3 DNA is TGCAGCGTAAAGGTCGGGACAGGGACGTATGGCTACACCTTC. The encoded protein is CSVKVGTGTYGYTF.

V and J are TRBV9 and TRBJ1-1; D gene ambiguous. This CDR3 region has 14 residues. V lost 0 bases, J lost 1 base, and 7 bases lay in between. The germline gives CDR1 SGDLS, CDR2 YYNGEE. The CDR3 spells CASSVDAGNTEAFF. The CDR3 region has the DNA TGTGCCAGCAGCGTAGACGCGGGGAACACTGAAGCTTTCTTT.